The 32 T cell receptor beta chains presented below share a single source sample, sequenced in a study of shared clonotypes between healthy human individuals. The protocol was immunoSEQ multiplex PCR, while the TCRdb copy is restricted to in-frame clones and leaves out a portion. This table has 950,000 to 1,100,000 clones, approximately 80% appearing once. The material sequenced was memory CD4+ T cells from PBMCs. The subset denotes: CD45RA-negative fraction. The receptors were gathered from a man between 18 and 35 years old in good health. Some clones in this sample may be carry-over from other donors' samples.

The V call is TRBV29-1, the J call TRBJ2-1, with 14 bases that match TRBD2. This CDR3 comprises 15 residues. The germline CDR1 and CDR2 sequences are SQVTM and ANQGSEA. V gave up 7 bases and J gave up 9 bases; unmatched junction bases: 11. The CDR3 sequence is CSAPLGTSGRSEQFF. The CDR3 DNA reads TGCAGCGCCCCCTTGGGGACTAGCGGGAGAAGTGAGCAGTTCTTC.

The CDR3: CASSLISIAKNIQYF. The CDR3 region has the DNA TGTGCCAGCAGCTTAATCTCCATAGCCAAAAACATTCAGTACTTC. The gene calls are TRBV7-9 and TRBJ2-4; D is unclear. Between the trimmed V and J ends, which lost 2 bases and 0 bases, there was a span of 8 bases. This CDR3 comprises 15 residues. The germline V gene has CDR1 SEHNR and CDR2 FQNEAQ (reference sequence).

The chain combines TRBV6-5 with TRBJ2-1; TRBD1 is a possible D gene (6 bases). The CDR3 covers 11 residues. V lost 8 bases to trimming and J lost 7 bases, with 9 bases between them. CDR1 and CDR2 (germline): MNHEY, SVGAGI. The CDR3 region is CASHTGNEQFF. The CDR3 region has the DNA TGTGCCAGCCATACAGGGAATGAGCAGTTCTTC.

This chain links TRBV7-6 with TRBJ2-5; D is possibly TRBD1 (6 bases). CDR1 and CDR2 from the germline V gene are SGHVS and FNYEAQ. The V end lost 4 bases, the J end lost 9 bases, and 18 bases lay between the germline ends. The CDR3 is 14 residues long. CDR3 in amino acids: CASSSGRGATAQYF. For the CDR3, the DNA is TGTGCCAGCAGCTCAGGCAGGGGAGCCACGGCCCAGTACTTC.

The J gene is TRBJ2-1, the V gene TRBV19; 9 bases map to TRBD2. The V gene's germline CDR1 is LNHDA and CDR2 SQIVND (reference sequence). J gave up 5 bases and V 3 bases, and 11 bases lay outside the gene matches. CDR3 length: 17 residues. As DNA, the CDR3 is TGTGCCAGTAGTATCCCGCGACCCGGACTAGCGAACAATGAGCAGTTCTTC. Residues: CASSIPRPGLANNEQFF.

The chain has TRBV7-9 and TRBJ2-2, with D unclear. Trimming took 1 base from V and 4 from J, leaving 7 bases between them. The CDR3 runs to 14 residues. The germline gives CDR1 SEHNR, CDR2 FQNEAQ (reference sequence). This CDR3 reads CASSLGQFTGELFF. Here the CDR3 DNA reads TGTGCCAGCAGCTTAGGGCAGTTCACCGGGGAGCTGTTTTTT.

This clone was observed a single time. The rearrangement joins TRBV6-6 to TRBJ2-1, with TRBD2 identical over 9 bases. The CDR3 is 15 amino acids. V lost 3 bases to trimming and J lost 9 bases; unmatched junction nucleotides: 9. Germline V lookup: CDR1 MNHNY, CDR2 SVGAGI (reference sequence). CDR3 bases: TGTGCCAGCAGTTATGGTAGCGGGAGATCCAGTGAGCAGTTCTTC. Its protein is CASSYGSGRSSEQFF.

The CDR3 DNA follows: TGTGCCAGCAGTTTATCCGGGACAGGCGTAACAACGGGGCAGTACTTC. It translates to CASSLSGTGVTTGQYF. This chain uses TRBV28 with TRBJ2-7, with 8 bases aligning to TRBD1. In germline, CDR1 is MDHEN, CDR2 SYDVKM. This CDR3 has 16 amino acids. The junction had 14 bases not matched to a gene; V was cut back by 1 base and J by 9 bases.

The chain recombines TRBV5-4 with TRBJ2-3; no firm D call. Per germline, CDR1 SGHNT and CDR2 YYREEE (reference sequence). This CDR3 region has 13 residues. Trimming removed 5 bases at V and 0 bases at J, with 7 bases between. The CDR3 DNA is TGTGCCAGCAGAGTTTCTAGCACAGATACGCAGTATTTT. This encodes CASRVSSTDTQYF.

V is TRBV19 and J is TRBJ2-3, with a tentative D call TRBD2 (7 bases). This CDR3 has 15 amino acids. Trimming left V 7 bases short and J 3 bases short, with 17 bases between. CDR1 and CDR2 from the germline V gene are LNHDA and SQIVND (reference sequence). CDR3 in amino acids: CASKGGRDRTDTQYF. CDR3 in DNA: TGTGCCAGTAAGGGGGGGCGCGATCGTACAGATACGCAGTATTTT.

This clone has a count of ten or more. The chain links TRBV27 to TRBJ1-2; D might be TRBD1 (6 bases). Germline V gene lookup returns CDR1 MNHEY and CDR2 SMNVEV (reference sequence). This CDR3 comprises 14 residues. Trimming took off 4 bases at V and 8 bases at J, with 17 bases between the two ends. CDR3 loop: CASSSRGTPNGYTF. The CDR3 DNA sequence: TGTGCCAGCAGTTCCAGGGGCACGCCGAACGGCTACACCTTC.

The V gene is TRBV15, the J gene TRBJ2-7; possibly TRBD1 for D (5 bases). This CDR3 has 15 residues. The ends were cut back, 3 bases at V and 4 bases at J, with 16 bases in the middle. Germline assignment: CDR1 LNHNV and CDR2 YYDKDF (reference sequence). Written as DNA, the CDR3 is TGTGCCACCAGCAGTATAGGACAAAATTGGTACGAGCAGTACTTC. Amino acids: CATSSIGQNWYEQYF.

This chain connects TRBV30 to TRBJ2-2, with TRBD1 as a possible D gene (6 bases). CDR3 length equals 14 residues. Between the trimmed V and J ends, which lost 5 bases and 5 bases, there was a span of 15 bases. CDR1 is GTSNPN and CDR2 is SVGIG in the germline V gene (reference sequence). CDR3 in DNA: TGTGCCTGGGCCCACAGGGTAGTAACCGGGGAGCTGTTTTTT. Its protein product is CAWAHRVVTGELFF.

In DNA form, the CDR3 reads TGTGCCAGCAGCTTAGGCGTCGGCGCGCCCCAGCATTTT. Translated: CASSLGVGAPQHF. J is TRBJ1-5 and V is TRBV7-3; D is unclear. Germline lookup yields CDR1 SGHTA and CDR2 FQGTGA. This CDR3 comprises 13 residues. V dropped 2 bases and J dropped 9 bases, with 11 bases sitting between them. The full variable domain, its missing parts supplied by reference TRBV7-3 and TRBJ1-5, is GAGVSQTPSNKVTEKGKYVELRCDPISGHTALYWYRQSLGQGPEFLIYFQGTGAADDSGLPNDRFFAVRPEGSVSTLKIQRTERGDSAVYLCASSLGVGAPQHFGDGTRLSIL.

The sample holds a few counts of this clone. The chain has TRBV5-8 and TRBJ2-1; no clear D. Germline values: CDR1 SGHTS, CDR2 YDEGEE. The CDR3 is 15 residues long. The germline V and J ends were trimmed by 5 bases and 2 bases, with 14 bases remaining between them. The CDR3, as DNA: TGTGCCAGCAGTCCCGATCAAGTGCCCTACAATGAGCAGTTCTTC. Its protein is CASSPDQVPYNEQFF.

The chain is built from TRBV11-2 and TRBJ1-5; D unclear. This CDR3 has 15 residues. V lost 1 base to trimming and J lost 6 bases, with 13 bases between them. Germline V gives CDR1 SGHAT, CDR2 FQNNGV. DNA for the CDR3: TGTGCCAGCAGCTTAGGGGAGGGTGTCCGTCAGCCCCAGCATTTT. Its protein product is CASSLGEGVRQPQHF.

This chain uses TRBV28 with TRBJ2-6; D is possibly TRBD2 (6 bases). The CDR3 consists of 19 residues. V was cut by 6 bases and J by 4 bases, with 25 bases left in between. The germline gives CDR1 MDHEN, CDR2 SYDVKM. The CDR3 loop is CASSERGLQASSGANVLTF. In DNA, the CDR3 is TGTGCCAGCAGCGAGAGGGGACTCCAGGCGAGTAGCGGGGCCAACGTCCTGACTTTC. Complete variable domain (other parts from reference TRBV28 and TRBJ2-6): DVKVTQSSRYLVKRTGEKVFLECVQDMDHENMFWYRQDPGLGLRLIYFSYDVKMKEKGDIPEGYSVSREKKERFSLILESASTNQTSMYLCASSERGLQASSGANVLTFGAGSRLTVL.

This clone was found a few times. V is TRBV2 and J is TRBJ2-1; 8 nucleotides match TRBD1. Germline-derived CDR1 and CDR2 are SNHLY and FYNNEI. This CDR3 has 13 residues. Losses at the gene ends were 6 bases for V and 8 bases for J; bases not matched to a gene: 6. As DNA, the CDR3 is TGTGCCAGCAGCGTGGACAGGGAGGATGAGCAGTTCTTC. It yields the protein CASSVDREDEQFF.

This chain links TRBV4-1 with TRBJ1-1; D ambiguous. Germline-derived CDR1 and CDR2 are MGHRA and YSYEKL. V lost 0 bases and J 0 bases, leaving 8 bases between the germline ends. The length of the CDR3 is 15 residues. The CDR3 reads CASSQDRSMNTEAFF. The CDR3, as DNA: TGCGCCAGCAGCCAAGACCGGAGTATGAACACTGAAGCTTTCTTT.

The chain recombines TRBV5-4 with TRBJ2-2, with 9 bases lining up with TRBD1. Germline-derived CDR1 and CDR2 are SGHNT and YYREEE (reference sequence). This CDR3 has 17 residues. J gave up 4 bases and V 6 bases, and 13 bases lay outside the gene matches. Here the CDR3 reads CASTPAPETGGTGELFF. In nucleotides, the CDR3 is TGTGCCAGCACCCCGGCCCCGGAGACAGGGGGCACCGGGGAGCTGTTTTTT.

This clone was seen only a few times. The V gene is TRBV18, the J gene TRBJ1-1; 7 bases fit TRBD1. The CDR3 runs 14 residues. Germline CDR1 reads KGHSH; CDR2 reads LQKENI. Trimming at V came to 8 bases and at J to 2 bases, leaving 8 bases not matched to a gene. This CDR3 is CASRQGYGNTEAFF. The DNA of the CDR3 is TGTGCCAGCCGACAGGGATACGGTAACACTGAAGCTTTCTTT.

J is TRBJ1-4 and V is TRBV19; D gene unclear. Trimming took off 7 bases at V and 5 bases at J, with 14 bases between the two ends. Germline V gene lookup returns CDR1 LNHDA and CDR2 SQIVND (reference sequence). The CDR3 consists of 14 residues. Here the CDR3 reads CASTEIPANEKLFF. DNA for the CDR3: TGTGCCAGTACTGAGATTCCGGCGAATGAAAAACTGTTTTTT.

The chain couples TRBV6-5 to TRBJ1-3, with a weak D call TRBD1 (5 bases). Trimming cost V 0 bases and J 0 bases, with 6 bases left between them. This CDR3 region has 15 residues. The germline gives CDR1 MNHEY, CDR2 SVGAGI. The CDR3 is CASSYSGRSGNTIYF. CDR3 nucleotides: TGTGCCAGCAGTTACTCGGGACGCTCTGGAAACACCATATATTTT.

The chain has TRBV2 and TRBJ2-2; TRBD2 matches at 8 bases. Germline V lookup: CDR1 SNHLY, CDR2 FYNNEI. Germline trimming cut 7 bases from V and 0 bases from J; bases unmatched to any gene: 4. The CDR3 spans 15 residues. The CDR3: CASKGGRTNTGELFF. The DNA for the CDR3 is TGTGCCAGCAAAGGCGGGAGGACGAACACCGGGGAGCTGTTTTTT.

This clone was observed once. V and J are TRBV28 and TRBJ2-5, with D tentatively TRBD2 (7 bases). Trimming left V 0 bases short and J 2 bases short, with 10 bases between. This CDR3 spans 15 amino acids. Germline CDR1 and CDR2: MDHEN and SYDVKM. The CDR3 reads CASSLWRGGQETQYF. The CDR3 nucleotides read TGTGCCAGCAGTTTATGGAGGGGGGGGCAAGAGACCCAGTACTTC.

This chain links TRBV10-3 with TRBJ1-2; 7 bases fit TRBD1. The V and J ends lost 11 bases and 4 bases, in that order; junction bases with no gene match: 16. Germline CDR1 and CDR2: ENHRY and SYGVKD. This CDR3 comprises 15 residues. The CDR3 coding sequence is TGTGCCTCGGGACCCTCGACAGGGCTGAGCTATGGCTACACCTTC. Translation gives CASGPSTGLSYGYTF.

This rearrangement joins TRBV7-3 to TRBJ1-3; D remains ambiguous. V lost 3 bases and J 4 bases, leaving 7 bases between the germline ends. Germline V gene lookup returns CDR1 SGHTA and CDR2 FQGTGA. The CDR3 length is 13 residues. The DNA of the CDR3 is TGTGCCAGCAGCTTCGAGTACGGAAACACCATATATTTT. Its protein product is CASSFEYGNTIYF.

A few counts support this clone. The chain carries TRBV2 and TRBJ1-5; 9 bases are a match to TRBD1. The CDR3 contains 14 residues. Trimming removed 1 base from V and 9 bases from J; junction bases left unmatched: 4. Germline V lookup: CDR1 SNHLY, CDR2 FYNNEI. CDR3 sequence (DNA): TGTGCCAGCAGTGAAGAAGGACAGGGGCCGCCCCAGCATTTT. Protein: CASSEEGQGPPQHF.

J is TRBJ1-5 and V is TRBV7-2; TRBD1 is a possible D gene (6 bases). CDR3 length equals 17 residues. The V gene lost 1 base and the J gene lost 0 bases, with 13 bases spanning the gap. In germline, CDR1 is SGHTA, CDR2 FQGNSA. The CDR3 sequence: CASSLGQGTYSNQPQHF. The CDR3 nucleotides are TGTGCCAGCAGCTTAGGGCAGGGGACTTATAGCAATCAGCCCCAGCATTTT. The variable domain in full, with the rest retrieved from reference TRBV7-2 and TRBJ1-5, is GAGVSQSPSNKVTEKGKDVELRCDPISGHTALYWYRQSLGQGLEFLIYFQGNSAPDKSGLPSDRFSAERTGGSVSTLTIQRTQQEDSAVYLCASSLGQGTYSNQPQHFGDGTRLSIL.

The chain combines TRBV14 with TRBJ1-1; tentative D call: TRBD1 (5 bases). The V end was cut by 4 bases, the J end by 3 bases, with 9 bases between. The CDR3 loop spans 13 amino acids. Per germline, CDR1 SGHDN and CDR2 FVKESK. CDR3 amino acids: CASSRRGDTEAFF. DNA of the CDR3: TGTGCCAGCAGCCGCCGAGGGGACACTGAAGCTTTCTTT.

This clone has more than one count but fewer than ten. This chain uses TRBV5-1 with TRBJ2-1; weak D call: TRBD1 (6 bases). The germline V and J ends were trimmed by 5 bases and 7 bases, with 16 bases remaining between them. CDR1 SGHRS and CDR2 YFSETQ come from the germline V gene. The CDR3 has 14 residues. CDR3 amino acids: CASRTQTGSNEQFF. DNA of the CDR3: TGCGCCAGCAGAACTCAAACAGGGTCGAATGAGCAGTTCTTC.

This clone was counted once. CDR3 in DNA: TGTGCCAGCAGATTAGCGGGCTACGAGCAGTACTTC. Its translation: CASRLAGYEQYF. V gene TRBV28 combines with J gene TRBJ2-7, with 7 nucleotides matching TRBD2. The V segment lost 6 bases and the J segment 3 bases; nucleotides outside the gene matches: 2. The germline V gene has CDR1 MDHEN and CDR2 SYDVKM. The CDR3 consists of 12 residues.